This T cell receptor (beta chain) was identified in a study of T cell repertoires and HLA-DP antigens. Overall study: DNA input averaged 218.4 ng in sorted CD137+CD4+ and 1,200 ng in pre-culture CD4+.

Untouched CD4+ T cells were bead-isolated from PBMC at 95% to 98% purity. V was clipped by 6 bases and J by 2 bases, with 14 bases between them. This CDR3 region has 14 residues. Germline CDR1 is MNHNY and CDR2 is SVGAGI (reference sequence). The PCR primers covered 54 TRBV and 13 TRBJ segments. Clones were sequenced by immunoSEQ multiplex PCR, and TCRdb holds only the in-frame ones, with some missing. The sample holds fewer than 75,000 clones, 80% seen once. Points on this clone: The antigen remains unidentified.

This sequence was found in a man aged 55-75 years in good health and CMV-seronegative. The chain employs TRBV6-6 and TRBJ2-7; a weak D match, TRBD2 (6 bases). Sequenced material: CD4+ T cells from PBMCs. CDR3 in DNA: TGTGCCAGCAGACCCGGGGACTTCACCTACGAGCAGTACGTC. Translating gives CASRPGDFTYEQYV.